This TCR beta chain was captured in a study of OX40 agonist ivuxolimab in advanced cancers. The table came from immunoSEQ multiplex PCR; TCRdb's copy has only in-frame clones and leaves some out. The data hold approximately 60,000 clones, with more than 80% observed a single time. Study-level results: On average, CD8+ T cells had more expanded clones than CD4+. The CD4+ and CD8+ T cells in the blood had expanded clonally by week 6 at 0.1 to 3.0 mg/kg.

This clone has a handful of counts. Its antigen remains unknown. Trimming took off 2 bases at V and 5 bases at J, with 11 bases between the two ends. The CDR3 has 14 amino acids. The V gene's germline CDR1 is SGHNT and CDR2 YYREEE (reference sequence). The V gene is TRBV5-4, the J gene TRBJ2-1; possibly TRBD1 or TRBD2 for D (6 bases each). Material: CD4+ or CD8+ T cells sorted from blood, obtained in a trial of the OX40 agonist ivuxolimab. The sequence derives from an adult with an advanced solid tumor such as melanoma, head and neck, liver or kidney cancer. For the CDR3, the DNA is TGTGCCAGCAGCTTACCAGGGGAGGACAATGAGCAGTTCTTC. Translation: CASSLPGEDNEQFF.